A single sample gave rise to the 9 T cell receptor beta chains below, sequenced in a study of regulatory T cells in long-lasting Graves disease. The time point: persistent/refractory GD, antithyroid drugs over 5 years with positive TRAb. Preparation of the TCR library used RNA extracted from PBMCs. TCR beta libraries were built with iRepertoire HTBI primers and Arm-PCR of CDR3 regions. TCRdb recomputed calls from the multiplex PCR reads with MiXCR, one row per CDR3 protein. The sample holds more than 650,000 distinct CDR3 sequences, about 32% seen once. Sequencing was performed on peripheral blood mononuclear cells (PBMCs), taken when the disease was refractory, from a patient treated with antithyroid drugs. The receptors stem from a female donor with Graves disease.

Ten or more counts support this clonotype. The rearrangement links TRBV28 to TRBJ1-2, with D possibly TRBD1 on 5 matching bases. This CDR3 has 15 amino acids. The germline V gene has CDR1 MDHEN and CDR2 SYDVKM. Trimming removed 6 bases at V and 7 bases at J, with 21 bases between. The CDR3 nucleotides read TGTGCCAGCAGATCAACACATATCAGGGATCCTGGCTACACCTTC. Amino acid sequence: CASRSTHIRDPGYTF.

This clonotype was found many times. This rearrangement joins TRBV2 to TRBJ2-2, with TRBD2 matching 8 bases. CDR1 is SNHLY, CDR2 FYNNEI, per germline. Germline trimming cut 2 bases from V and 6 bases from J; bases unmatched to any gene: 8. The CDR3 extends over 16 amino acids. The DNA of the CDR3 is TGTGCCAGCAGTGAAATTGGACTAGCTCAATCCGGGGAGCTGTTTTTT. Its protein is CASSEIGLAQSGELFF.

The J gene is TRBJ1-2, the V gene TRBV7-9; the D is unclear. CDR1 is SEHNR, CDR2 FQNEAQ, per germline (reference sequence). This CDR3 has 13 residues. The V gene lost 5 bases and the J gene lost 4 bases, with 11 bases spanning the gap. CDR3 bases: TGTGCCAGCAGCCCAGAGGAGTTCTATGGCTACACCTTC. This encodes CASSPEEFYGYTF.

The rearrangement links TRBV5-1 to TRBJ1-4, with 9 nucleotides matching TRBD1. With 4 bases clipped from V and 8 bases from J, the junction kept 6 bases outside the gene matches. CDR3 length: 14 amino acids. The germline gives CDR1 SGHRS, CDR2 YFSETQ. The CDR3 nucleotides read TGCGCCAGCAGCCAACAGGGGGCTCGGGAAAAACTGTTTTTT. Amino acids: CASSQQGAREKLFF.

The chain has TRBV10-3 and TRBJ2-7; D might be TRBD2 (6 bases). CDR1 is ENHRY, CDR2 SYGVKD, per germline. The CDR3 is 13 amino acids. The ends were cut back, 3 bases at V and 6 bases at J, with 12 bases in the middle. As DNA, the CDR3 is TGTGCCATCAGTGAAACGGGAGTGTCCGAGCAGTACTTC. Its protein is CAISETGVSEQYF.

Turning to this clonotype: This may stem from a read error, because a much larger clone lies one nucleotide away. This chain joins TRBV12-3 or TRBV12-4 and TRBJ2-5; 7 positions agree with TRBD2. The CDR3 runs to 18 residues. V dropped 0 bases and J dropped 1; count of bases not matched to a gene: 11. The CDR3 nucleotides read TGTGCCAGCAGTTTAGCGCTAGGGGCTGGCGGGAGCCAAGAGACCCAGTACTTC. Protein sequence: CASSLALGAGGSQETQYF.

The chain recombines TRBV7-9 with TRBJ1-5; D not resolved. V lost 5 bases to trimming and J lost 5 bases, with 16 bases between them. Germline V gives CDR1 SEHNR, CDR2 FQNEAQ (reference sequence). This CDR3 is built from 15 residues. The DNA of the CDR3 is TGTGCCAGCAGCCCTGGGGAGGCCCTCCATCAGCCCCAGCATTTT. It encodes CASSPGEALHQPQHF.

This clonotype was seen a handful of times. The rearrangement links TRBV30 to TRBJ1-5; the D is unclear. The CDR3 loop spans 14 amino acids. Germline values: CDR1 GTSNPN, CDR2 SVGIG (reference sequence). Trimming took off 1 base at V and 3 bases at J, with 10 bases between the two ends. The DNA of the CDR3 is TGTGCCTGGAGTGCCGGCAAGGCCAATCAGCCCCAGCATTTT. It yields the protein CAWSAGKANQPQHF.

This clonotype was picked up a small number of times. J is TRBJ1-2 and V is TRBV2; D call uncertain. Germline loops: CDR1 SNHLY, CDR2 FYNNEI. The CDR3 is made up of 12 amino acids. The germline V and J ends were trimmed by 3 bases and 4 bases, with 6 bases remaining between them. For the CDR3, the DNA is TGTGCCAGCAGTGACACTTTCTATGGCTACACCTTC. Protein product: CASSDTFYGYTF.